This entry lists 20 T cell receptor beta chains sequenced from one sample in a study of CD8 T cells in Susac syndrome. Random hexamers were used to reverse transcribe an amount of about 0.45 to 1 ug RNA. TCRdb re-derived calls from the immunoSEQ multiplex PCR reads in MiXCR, one entry per CDR3 protein. Of 250,000 to 300,000 distinct CDR3 sequences listed, roughly 85% were seen once; the top ten hold 0.21%. The source material was CD8+ T cells from PBMCs. The origin of the receptors is a human donor with multiple sclerosis.

V is TRBV7-9 and J is TRBJ2-1, with D possibly matching TRBD1 (6 bases). The V gene lost 4 bases and the J gene lost 1 base, with 14 bases spanning the gap. The V gene's germline CDR1 is SEHNR and CDR2 FQNEAQ (reference sequence). The CDR3 sequence is 16 residues long. CDR3 nucleotides: TGTGCCAGCAGCTACCAGGGGCTTGGATCCTACAATGAGCAGTTCTTC. Translated, it gives CASSYQGLGSYNEQFF.

The chain combines TRBV6-2 or TRBV6-3 with TRBJ2-1, with 7 bases aligning to TRBD1. The germline V gene has CDR1 MNHEY and CDR2 SVGEGT. After removal of 5 bases from V and 2 bases from J, the junction contained 9 bases not matched to a gene. This CDR3 region has 16 residues. The CDR3: CASSPSGGQTYNEQFF. The DNA of the CDR3 is TGTGCCAGCAGTCCCTCAGGGGGTCAAACCTACAATGAGCAGTTCTTC.

This clonotype was seen at least ten times. V is TRBV5-8 and J is TRBJ2-7, with 7 bases that match TRBD1. V shed 6 bases and J 2 bases; nucleotides not matched to a gene: 8. Germline V lookup: CDR1 SGHTS, CDR2 YDEGEE. The CDR3 extends over 14 amino acids. CDR3 bases: TGTGCCAGCACCCCCCAGGGGGATGCCTACGAGCAGTACTTC. Amino acids: CASTPQGDAYEQYF.

This chain uses TRBV20-1 with TRBJ2-3, with 8 bases lining up with TRBD2. The CDR3 totals 19 residues. The V gene end was trimmed by 1 base and the J gene end by 1 base; junction bases not matched to a gene: 16. CDR1 and CDR2 (germline): DFQATT, SNEGSKA (reference sequence). This CDR3 is CSARAPLREAQFGTDTQYF. CDR3 nucleotides: TGCAGTGCTAGAGCACCTCTGCGGGAGGCCCAGTTCGGCACAGATACGCAGTATTTT.

This chain connects TRBV5-6 to TRBJ1-4; 8 bases agree with TRBD1. Trimming took 3 bases from V and 1 from J; bases not matched to a gene: 11. Germline V CDR1 and CDR2: SGHDT, YYEEEE. CDR3 length: 18 amino acids. The CDR3 spells CASSSFAGGAVTNEKLFF. CDR3 nucleotide sequence: TGTGCCAGCAGCTCCTTTGCAGGGGGCGCGGTAACTAATGAAAAACTGTTTTTT.

CDR3 nucleotide sequence: TGCGCCAGCAGCCAAGTTTTACGAGGGGCATACTCCTACGAGCAGTACTTC. Amino acids: CASSQVLRGAYSYEQYF. The chain uses TRBV4-3 and TRBJ2-7, with D perhaps matching TRBD1 or TRBD2 (5 bases each). The germline gives CDR1 LGHNA, CDR2 YSLEER. CDR3 length equals 17 residues. The ends were cut back, 1 base at V and 0 bases at J, with 16 bases in the middle.

This clonotype was detected only a few times. The rearrangement links TRBV6-1 to TRBJ1-5; D might be TRBD1 (5 bases). The length of the CDR3 is 14 residues. V was cut by 6 bases and J by 3 bases, with 12 bases left in between. Germline CDR1 reads MNHNS; CDR2 reads SASEGT. CDR3 region: CASSLAGNNQPQHF. As DNA, the CDR3 is TGTGCCAGCAGCCTGGCAGGGAACAATCAGCCCCAGCATTTT.

The genes are TRBV30 and TRBJ2-4; possibly TRBD2 for D (5 bases). Per the germline V gene, CDR1 is GTSNPN and CDR2 is SVGIG (reference sequence). The CDR3 runs 14 residues. Trimming removed 1 base at V and 5 bases at J, with 12 bases between. The CDR3 DNA reads TGTGCCTGGAGTGCCGGACTGTGGGAAAACATTCAGTACTTC. This codes for CAWSAGLWENIQYF.

The genes are TRBV27 and TRBJ2-4; a possible D gene is TRBD2 (6 bases). Per germline, CDR1 MNHEY and CDR2 SMNVEV (reference sequence). The V end lost 2 bases, the J end lost 1 base, and 18 bases lay between the germline ends. This CDR3 contains 18 residues. The CDR3 protein is CASSLIGGAGRAKNIQYF. The CDR3 nucleotides are TGTGCCAGCAGTTTAATAGGTGGGGCGGGGAGGGCCAAAAACATTCAGTACTTC.

The chain couples TRBV19 to TRBJ1-1; TRBD1 matches at 8 bases. The CDR3 runs to 17 residues. Per germline, CDR1 LNHDA and CDR2 SQIVND (reference sequence). The junction had 16 bases not matched to a gene; V was cut back by 4 bases and J by 6 bases. In DNA form, the CDR3 reads TGTGCCAGTAGTACACTCCCGGGACAGGTCCTCGTCCCTGAAGCTTTCTTT. It yields the protein CASSTLPGQVLVPEAFF. The whole variable domain, remainder taken from reference TRBV19 and TRBJ1-1, is DGGITQSPKYLFRKEGQNVTLSCEQNLNHDAMYWYRQDPGQGLRLIYYSQIVNDFQKGDIAEGYSVSREKKESFPLTVTSAQKNPTAFYLCASSTLPGQVLVPEAFFGQGTRLTVV.

This sequence joins TRBV27 and TRBJ2-7; D not resolved. There are 13 residues in the CDR3. Germline assignment: CDR1 MNHEY and CDR2 SMNVEV (reference sequence). The V end lost 2 bases, the J end lost 6 bases, and 11 bases lay between the germline ends. In DNA form, the CDR3 reads TGTGCCAGCAGTTTAATTTCGGCCTTCGAGCAGTACTTC. This sequence encodes CASSLISAFEQYF.

The rearrangement links TRBV27 to TRBJ1-5; tentative D call: TRBD1 (5 bases). The germline CDR1 and CDR2 sequences are MNHEY and SMNVEV (reference sequence). V lost 5 bases, J lost 1 base, and 12 bases lay in between. This CDR3 has 15 amino acids. The CDR3 sequence: CASSPQWGSNQPQHF. As DNA, the CDR3 is TGTGCCAGCAGTCCGCAGTGGGGGAGCAATCAGCCCCAGCATTTT.

The chain carries TRBV12-3 or TRBV12-4 and TRBJ2-4, with a tentative D call TRBD2 (6 bases). V was clipped by 3 bases and J by 0 bases, with 15 bases between them. This CDR3 has 17 residues. The CDR3 is CASSLEEGVVAKNIQYF. DNA for the CDR3: TGTGCCAGCAGTTTGGAGGAGGGAGTAGTAGCCAAAAACATTCAGTACTTC.

The chain uses TRBV27 and TRBJ1-1, with D perhaps TRBD1 (5 bases). This CDR3 contains 14 residues. The germline V and J ends were trimmed by 5 bases and 3 bases, with 13 bases remaining between them. Per germline, CDR1 MNHEY and CDR2 SMNVEV (reference sequence). This chain's CDR3 is CASSLRAVYTEAFF. The CDR3 nucleotides are TGTGCCAGCAGTCTCAGGGCGGTGTACACTGAAGCTTTCTTT.

This sequence joins TRBV29-1 and TRBJ2-2, with 10 positions matching TRBD2. Germline lookup yields CDR1 SQVTM and CDR2 ANQGSEA. Trimming removed 5 bases from V and 0 bases from J; junction bases left unmatched: 9. This CDR3 contains 17 residues. CDR3 in DNA: TGCAGCGTTTCGGGACTAGCGTTGGAACCGAACACCGGGGAGCTGTTTTTT. This gives the protein CSVSGLALEPNTGELFF.

This chain connects TRBV6-2 or TRBV6-3 to TRBJ2-2; tentatively, D is TRBD1 or TRBD2 (5 bases each). This CDR3 has 13 amino acids. In germline, CDR1 is MNHEY, CDR2 SVGEGT. V was shortened by 8 bases and J by 3 bases, with 10 bases between the two germline ends. The CDR3 sequence is CASEGSHTGELFF. CDR3 sequence (DNA): TGTGCCAGCGAGGGGTCCCACACCGGGGAGCTGTTTTTT.

This chain links TRBV7-8 with TRBJ1-1, with 10 bases matching TRBD1. The CDR3 has 17 residues. V trimming: 3 bases; J trimming: 3 bases; junction bases outside the gene matches: 10. Germline CDR1 is SGHVS and CDR2 is FQNEAQ. For the CDR3, the DNA is TGTGCCAGCAGCTTCTGGGGGACAGGGGTCGCCCACACTGAAGCTTTCTTT. Translating it yields CASSFWGTGVAHTEAFF.

The chain joins TRBV9 to TRBJ2-2, with a weak D call TRBD2 (5 bases). Trimming took 0 bases from V and 2 from J, leaving 8 bases between them. The CDR3 covers 15 residues. Germline values: CDR1 SGDLS, CDR2 YYNGEE. The CDR3 DNA reads as TGTGCCAGCAGCGTAGACGGGATCAACACCGGGGAGCTGTTTTTT. Translating it yields CASSVDGINTGELFF. Supplemented by reference TRBV9 and TRBJ2-2, the full variable domain reads DSGVTQTPKHLITATGQRVTLRCSPRSGDLSVYWYQQSLDQGLQFLIQYYNGEERAKGNILERFSAQQFPDLHSELNLSSLELGDSALYFCASSVDGINTGELFFGEGSRLTVL.

The V call is TRBV11-2, the J call TRBJ2-6; the D gene could be TRBD1 or TRBD2 (5 bases each). Germline V gene lookup returns CDR1 SGHAT and CDR2 FQNNGV. V was shortened by 2 bases and J by 2 bases, with 19 bases between the two germline ends. This CDR3 is built from 19 residues. The CDR3 protein is CASSLFPGRELAGANVLTF. CDR3 coding DNA: TGTGCCAGCAGCTTATTTCCGGGCAGGGAGCTGGCTGGGGCCAACGTCCTGACTTTC.

The V call is TRBV29-1, the J call TRBJ2-4; D not certain. This CDR3 is 16 amino acids long. Germline V gene data show CDR1 as SQVTM and CDR2 as ANQGSEA. Between the trimmed V and J ends, which lost 0 bases and 0 bases, there was a span of 12 bases. CDR3 DNA sequence: TGCAGCGTTGAAGAGGACGGTTCGTTAGCCAAAAACATTCAGTACTTC. Its protein product is CSVEEDGSLAKNIQYF.